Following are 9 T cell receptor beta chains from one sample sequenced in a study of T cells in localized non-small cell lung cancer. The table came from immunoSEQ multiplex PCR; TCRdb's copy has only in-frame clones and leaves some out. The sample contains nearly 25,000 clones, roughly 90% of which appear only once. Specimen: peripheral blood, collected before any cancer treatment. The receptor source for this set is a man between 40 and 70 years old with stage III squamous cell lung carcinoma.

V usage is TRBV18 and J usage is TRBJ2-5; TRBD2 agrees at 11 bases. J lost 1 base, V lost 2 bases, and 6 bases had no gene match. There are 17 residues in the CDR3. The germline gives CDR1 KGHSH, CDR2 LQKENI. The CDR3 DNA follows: TGTGCCAGCTCACCAAGTACTAGCGGGAGTTTCCAAGAGACCCAGTACTTC. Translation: CASSPSTSGSFQETQYF.

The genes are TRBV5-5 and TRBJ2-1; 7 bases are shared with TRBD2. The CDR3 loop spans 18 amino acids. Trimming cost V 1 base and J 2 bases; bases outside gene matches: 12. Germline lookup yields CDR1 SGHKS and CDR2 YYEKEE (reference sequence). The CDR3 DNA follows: TGTGCCAGCAGCTTGAAGACAACCGGGACTACCACCTACAATGAGCAGTTCTTC. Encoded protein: CASSLKTTGTTTYNEQFF.

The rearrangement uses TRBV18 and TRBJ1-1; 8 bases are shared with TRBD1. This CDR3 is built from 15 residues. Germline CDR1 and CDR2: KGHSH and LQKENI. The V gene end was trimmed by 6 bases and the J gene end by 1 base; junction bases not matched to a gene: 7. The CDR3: CASSQLGQGNTEAFF. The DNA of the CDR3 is TGTGCCAGCTCTCAGCTCGGACAGGGGAACACTGAAGCTTTCTTT.

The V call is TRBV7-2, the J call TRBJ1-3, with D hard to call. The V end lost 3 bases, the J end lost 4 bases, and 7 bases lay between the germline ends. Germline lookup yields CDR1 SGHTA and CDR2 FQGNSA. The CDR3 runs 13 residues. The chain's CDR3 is CASSFDWGNTIYF. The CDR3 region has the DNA TGTGCCAGCAGCTTCGATTGGGGAAACACCATATATTTT.

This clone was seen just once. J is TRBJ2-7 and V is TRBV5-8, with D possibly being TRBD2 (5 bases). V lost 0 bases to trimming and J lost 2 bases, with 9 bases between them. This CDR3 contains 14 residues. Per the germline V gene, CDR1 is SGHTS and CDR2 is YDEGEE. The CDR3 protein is CASSLGDGTYEQYF. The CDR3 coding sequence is TGTGCCAGCAGCTTGGGAGACGGGACCTACGAGCAGTACTTC.

The CDR3, as DNA: TGTGCCAGCGGCCGCGGACAGGTCCAAGAGACCCAGTACTTC. Protein product: CASGRGQVQETQYF. The V and J genes are TRBV25-1 and TRBJ2-5; 7 bases align to TRBD1. The CDR3 length is 14 residues. Trimming removed 8 bases from V and 1 base from J; junction bases left unmatched: 7. Germline assignment: CDR1 MGHDK and CDR2 SYGVNS.

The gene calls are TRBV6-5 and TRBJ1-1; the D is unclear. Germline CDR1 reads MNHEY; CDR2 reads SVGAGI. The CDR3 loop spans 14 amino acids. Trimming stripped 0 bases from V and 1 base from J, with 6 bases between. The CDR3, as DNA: TGTGCCAGCAGTTACTCGAGTCAGAACACTGAAGCTTTCTTT. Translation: CASSYSSQNTEAFF.

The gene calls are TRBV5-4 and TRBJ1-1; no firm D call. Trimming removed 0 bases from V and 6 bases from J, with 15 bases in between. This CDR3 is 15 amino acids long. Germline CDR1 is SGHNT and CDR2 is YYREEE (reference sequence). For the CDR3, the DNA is TGTGCCAGCAGCTTGGTGGGCAACAGAGGGTCTGAAGCTTTCTTT. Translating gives CASSLVGNRGSEAFF.

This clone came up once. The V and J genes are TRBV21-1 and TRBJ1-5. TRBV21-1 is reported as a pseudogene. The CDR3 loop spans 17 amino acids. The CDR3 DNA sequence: TGTGCCAGCAGCTTCCTCATCGGGGTTGTGTGCAATCAGCCCCAGCATTTT. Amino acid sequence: CASSFLIGVVCNQPQHF.